The present TCR beta chain was sequenced within a study of cytomegalovirus exposure and HLA in healthy donors. PCR primers comprised 60 Vbeta and 13 Jbeta primers. TCRdb keeps only in-frame clones here, not all; method: immunoSEQ multiplex PCR. The sample shows around 190,000 clones, about nine tenths of them seen only once. The germline V and J ends were trimmed by 3 bases and 6 bases, with 29 bases remaining between them. This CDR3 contains 19 residues. The specimen sequenced was PBMCs. This chain joins TRBV23-1 and TRBJ1-2; D call uncertain. TRBV23-1 is an ORF, with its function uncertain. This clonotype was sampled from a boy under 10 years old in good health and CMV-seronegative. CDR3 bases: TGCGCCAGCAGTCATCCACCCCTGGGCCGGGATAGAGGGTGGAATGGCTACACCTTC. It translates to CASSHPPLGRDRGWNGYTF.